The next 8 T cell receptor beta chains were all read from a single sample in a study of cytomegalovirus exposure and HLA in healthy donors. Researchers ran the PCR with 60 Vbeta and 13 Jbeta primers. The method was immunoSEQ multiplex PCR; TCRdb's version includes in-frame clones alone and lacks a portion of them. The sample carries approximately 83,000 clones, 75% to 85% recorded once. Input material: PBMCs. Every receptor here comes from a man aged 18 to 30 in good health and CMV-seronegative.

The V call is TRBV6-5, the J call TRBJ1-5; 8 bases match TRBD1. After removal of 4 bases from V and 4 bases from J, the junction contained 9 bases not matched to a gene. The CDR3 is made up of 16 amino acids. Germline V gene sequence: CDR1 MNHEY, CDR2 SVGAGI. The CDR3 reads CASSSGGDPPNQPQHF. The CDR3 nucleotides are TGTGCCAGCAGTTCAGGGGGCGATCCCCCTAATCAGCCCCAGCATTTT.

The rearrangement uses TRBV19 and TRBJ1-5; no firm D call. The CDR3 consists of 16 residues. The V end lost 5 bases, the J end lost 2 bases, and 16 bases lay between the germline ends. The germline gives CDR1 LNHDA, CDR2 SQIVND (reference sequence). The CDR3 DNA reads TGTGCCAGTAGTCCCGACATCTCCGGGGGCAATCAGCCCCAGCATTTT. Its protein product is CASSPDISGGNQPQHF.

This sequence joins TRBV27 and TRBJ1-2; TRBD1 is a possible D gene (6 bases). Deletions cut 4 bases from V and 5 bases from J, with 11 bases between. The length of the CDR3 is 13 residues. The germline gives CDR1 MNHEY, CDR2 SMNVEV (reference sequence). The CDR3 DNA reads TGTGCCAGCAGTTCCAGGGGAGGGTATGGCTACACCTTC. As protein: CASSSRGGYGYTF.

V is TRBV5-5 and J is TRBJ1-2, with D unresolved. Looked up from germline, CDR1 is SGHKS and CDR2 is YYEKEE (reference sequence). The CDR3 totals 17 residues. V was trimmed by 0 bases and J by 5 bases, leaving 20 bases between them. DNA of the CDR3: TGTGCCAGCAGCTTGGGTGGGCCCGGGGATTGGGGTTATGGCTACACCTTC. It encodes CASSLGGPGDWGYGYTF.

This clone appeared a single time. This chain joins TRBV7-6 and TRBJ2-7; 10 bases map to TRBD1. J gave up 0 bases and V 4 bases, and 6 bases lay outside the gene matches. The CDR3 is 16 amino acids. Germline V gene sequence: CDR1 SGHVS, CDR2 FNYEAQ. The CDR3 region is CASSSVGTGDSYEQYF. The CDR3 bases are TGTGCCAGCAGCTCAGTCGGGACAGGGGACTCCTACGAGCAGTACTTC. The variable domain in full, with the rest retrieved from reference TRBV7-6 and TRBJ2-7, is GAGVSQSPRYKVTKRGQDVALRCDPISGHVSLYWYRQALGQGPEFLTYFNYEAQQDKSGLPNDRFSAERPEGSISTLTIQRTEQRDSAMYRCASSSVGTGDSYEQYFGPGTRLTVT.

The chain recombines TRBV5-1 with TRBJ2-7; 15 nucleotides match TRBD2. This CDR3 has 18 residues. The trim removed 4 bases at V and 0 bases at J, leaving 8 bases unmatched. Germline V CDR1 and CDR2: SGHRS, YFSETQ. The CDR3 loop reads CASSAGTSGGPSSYEQYF. The CDR3 region has the DNA TGCGCCAGCAGCGCCGGGACTAGCGGGGGGCCGAGCTCCTACGAGCAGTACTTC.

The chain links TRBV6-1 to TRBJ1-4; 7 positions agree with TRBD1. This CDR3 has 14 residues. CDR1 MNHNS and CDR2 SASEGT come from the germline V gene. Trimming at V came to 7 bases and at J to 8 bases, leaving 10 bases not matched to a gene. The CDR3 DNA reads as TGTGCCAGCACTAGGACAACCAGGGGGGAAAAACTGTTTTTT. Translating gives CASTRTTRGEKLFF.

The genes are TRBV18 and TRBJ1-5; 7 bases match TRBD1. CDR3 length: 15 amino acids. In germline, CDR1 is KGHSH, CDR2 LQKENI. Germline trimming cut 2 bases from V and 4 bases from J; bases unmatched to any gene: 5. The CDR3 sequence: CASSPKGTANQPQHF. Written as DNA, the CDR3 is TGTGCCAGCTCACCAAAAGGGACAGCAAATCAGCCCCAGCATTTT.